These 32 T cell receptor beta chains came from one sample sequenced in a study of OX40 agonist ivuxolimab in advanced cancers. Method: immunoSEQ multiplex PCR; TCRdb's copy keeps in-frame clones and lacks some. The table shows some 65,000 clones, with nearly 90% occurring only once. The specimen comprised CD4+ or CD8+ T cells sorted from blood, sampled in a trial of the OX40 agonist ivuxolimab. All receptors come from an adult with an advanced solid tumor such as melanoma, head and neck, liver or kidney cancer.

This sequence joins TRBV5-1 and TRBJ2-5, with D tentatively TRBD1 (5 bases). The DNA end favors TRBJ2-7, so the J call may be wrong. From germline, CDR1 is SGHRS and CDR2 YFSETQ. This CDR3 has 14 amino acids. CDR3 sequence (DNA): TGCGCCAGCAGCTTGATTACAGGAACCTACGAGCAGTACTTC. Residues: CASSLITGTYEQYF.

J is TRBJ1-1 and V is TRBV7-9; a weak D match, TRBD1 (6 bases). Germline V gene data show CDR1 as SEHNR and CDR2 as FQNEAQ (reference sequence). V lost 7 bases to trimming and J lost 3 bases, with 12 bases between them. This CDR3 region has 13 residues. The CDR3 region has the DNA TGTGCCAGCACGGGAGGACAGTACACTGAAGCTTTCTTT. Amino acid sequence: CASTGGQYTEAFF.

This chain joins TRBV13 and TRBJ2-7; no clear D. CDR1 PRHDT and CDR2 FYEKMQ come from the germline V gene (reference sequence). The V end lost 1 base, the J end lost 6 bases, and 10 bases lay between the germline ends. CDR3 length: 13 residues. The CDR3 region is CASSLEALGEQYF. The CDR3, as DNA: TGTGCCAGCAGCTTAGAGGCCCTGGGCGAGCAGTACTTC.

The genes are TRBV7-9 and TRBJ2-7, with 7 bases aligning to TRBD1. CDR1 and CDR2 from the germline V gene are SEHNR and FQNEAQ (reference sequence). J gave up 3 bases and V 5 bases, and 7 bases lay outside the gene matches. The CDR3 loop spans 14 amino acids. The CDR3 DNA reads TGTGCCAGCAGCCTCCTAGACAGGGACTACGAGCAGTACTTC. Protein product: CASSLLDRDYEQYF.

DNA for the CDR3: TGCGCCAGCAGCTTGGCCATAGTGGCCCCGCAGTTCTTC. It specifies CASSLAIVAPQFF. The genes are TRBV5-1 and TRBJ2-1; D is ambiguous. The CDR3 has 13 residues. V was cut by 0 bases and J by 12 bases, with 13 bases left in between. Germline V gives CDR1 SGHRS, CDR2 YFSETQ.

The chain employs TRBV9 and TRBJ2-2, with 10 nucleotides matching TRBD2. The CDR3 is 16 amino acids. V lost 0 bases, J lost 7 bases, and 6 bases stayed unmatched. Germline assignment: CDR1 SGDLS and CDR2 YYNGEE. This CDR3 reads CASSVDLAGDHGELFF. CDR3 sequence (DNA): TGTGCCAGCAGCGTAGACCTAGCGGGAGATCACGGGGAGCTGTTTTTT.

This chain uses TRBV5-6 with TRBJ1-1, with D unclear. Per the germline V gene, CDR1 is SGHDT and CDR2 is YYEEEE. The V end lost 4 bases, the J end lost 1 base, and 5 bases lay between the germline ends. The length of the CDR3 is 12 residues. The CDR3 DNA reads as TGTGCCAGCAGCCCGGGGAACACTGAAGCTTTCTTT. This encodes CASSPGNTEAFF.

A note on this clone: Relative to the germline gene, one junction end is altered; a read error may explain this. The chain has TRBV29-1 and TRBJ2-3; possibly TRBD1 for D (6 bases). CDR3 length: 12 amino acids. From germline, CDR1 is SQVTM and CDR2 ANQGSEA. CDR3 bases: TGCAGCGTTGAAGACCCGGCAGGGGTCCCCTCTTTT. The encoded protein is CSVEDPAGVPSF.

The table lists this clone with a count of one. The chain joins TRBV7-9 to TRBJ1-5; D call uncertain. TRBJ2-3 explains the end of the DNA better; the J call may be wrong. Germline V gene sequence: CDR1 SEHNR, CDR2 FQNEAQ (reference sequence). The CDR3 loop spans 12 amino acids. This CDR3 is CASSLGGQPQYF. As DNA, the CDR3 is TGTGCCAGCAGCTTAGGAGGCCAGCCCCAGTATTTT.

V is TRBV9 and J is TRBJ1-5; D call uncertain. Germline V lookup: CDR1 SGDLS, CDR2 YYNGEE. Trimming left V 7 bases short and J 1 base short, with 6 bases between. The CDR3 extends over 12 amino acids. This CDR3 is CASGTSNQPQHF. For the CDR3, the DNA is TGTGCCAGCGGAACCAGCAATCAGCCCCAGCATTTT.

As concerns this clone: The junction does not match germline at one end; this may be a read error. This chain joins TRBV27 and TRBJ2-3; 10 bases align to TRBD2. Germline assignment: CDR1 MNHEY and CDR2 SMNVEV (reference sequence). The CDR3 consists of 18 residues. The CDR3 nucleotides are TGTGCCAGCAGTTTAAACCCTAGCGGGGGCCCTATAACAGCTACGCAGTATTTT. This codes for CASSLNPSGGPITATQYF.

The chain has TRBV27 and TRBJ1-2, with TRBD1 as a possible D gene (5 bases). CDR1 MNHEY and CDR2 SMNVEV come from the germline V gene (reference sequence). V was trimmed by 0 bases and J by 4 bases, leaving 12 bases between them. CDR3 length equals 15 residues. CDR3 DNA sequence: TGTGCCAGCAGTTTATCTTGGGGGTCTAGCTATGGCTACACCTTC. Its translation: CASSLSWGSSYGYTF.

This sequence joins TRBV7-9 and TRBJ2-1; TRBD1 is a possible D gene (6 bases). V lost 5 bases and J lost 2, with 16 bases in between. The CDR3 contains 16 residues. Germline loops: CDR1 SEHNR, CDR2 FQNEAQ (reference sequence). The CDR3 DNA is TGTGCCAGCAGCGTACAGGGCTGGAGTACCTACAATGAGCAGTTCTTC. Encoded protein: CASSVQGWSTYNEQFF.

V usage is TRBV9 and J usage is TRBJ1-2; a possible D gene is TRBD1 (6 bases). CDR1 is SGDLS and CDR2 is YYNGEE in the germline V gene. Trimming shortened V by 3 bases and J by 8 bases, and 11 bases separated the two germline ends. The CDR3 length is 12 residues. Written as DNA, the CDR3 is TGTGCCAGCAGCGGCAACAGGGAAGGCTACACCTTC. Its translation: CASSGNREGYTF.

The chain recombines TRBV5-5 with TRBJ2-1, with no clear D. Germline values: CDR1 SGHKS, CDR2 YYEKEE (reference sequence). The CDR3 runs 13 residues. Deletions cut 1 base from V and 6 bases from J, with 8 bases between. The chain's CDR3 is CASSLPEINEQFF. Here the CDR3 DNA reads TGTGCCAGCAGCTTGCCCGAAATCAATGAGCAGTTCTTC.

The CDR3 DNA reads TGTGCCAGCAGCGACAGCGGGAGTGGGACAGATACGCAGTATTTT. Residues: CASSDSGSGTDTQYF. The chain couples TRBV9 to TRBJ2-3; 8 bases line up with TRBD2. The V gene's germline CDR1 is SGDLS and CDR2 YYNGEE. Losses at the gene ends were 3 bases for V and 3 bases for J; bases not matched to a gene: 6. The CDR3 is 15 amino acids.

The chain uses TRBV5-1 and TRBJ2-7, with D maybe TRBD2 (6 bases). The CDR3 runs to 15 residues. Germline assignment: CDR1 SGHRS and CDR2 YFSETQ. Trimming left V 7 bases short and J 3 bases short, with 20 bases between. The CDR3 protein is CASRSLGTELYEQYF. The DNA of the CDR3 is TGCGCCAGCCGCAGTCTGGGGACTGAGCTCTACGAGCAGTACTTC.

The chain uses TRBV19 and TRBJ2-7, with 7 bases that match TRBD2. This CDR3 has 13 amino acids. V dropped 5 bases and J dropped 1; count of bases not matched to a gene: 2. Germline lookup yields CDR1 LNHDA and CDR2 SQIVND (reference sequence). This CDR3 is CASSPGLSYEQYF. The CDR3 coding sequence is TGTGCCAGTAGTCCGGGACTATCCTACGAGCAGTACTTC.

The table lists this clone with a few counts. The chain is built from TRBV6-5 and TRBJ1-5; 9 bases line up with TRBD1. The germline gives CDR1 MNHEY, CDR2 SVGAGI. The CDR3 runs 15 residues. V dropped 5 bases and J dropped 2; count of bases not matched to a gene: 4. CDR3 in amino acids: CASSGTGTRNQPQHF. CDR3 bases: TGTGCCAGCAGTGGGACAGGGACCCGCAATCAGCCCCAGCATTTT.

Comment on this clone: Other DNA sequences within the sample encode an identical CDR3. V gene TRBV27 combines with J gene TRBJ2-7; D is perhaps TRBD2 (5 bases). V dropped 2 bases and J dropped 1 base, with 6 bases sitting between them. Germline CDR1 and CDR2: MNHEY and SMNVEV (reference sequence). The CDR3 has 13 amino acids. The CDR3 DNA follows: TGTGCCAGCAGTTTAGGACTTTCCTACGAGCAGTACTTC. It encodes CASSLGLSYEQYF.

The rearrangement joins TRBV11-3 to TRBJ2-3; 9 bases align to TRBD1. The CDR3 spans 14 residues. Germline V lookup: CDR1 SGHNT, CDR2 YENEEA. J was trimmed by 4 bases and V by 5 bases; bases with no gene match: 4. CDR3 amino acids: CASSPGTGSDTQYF. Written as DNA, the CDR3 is TGTGCCAGCAGCCCGGGGACAGGGTCAGATACGCAGTATTTT.

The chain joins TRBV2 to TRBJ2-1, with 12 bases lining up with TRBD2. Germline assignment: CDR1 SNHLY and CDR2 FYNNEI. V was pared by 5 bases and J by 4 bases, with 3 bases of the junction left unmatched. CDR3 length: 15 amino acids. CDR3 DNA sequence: TGTGCCAGCAGTAGGACTAGCGGGGTGTACAATGAGCAGTTCTTC. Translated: CASSRTSGVYNEQFF. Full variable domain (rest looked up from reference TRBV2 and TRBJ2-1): EPEVTQTPSHQVTQMGQEVILRCVPISNHLYFYWYRQILGQKVEFLVSFYNNEISEKSEIFDDQFSVERPDGSNFTLKIRSTKLEDSAMYFCASSRTSGVYNEQFFGPGTRLTVL.

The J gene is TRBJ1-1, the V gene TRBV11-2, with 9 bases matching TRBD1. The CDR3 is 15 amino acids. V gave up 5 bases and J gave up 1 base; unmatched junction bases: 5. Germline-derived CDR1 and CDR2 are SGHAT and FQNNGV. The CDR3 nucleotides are TGTGCCAGCAGCCCCTGGGACAGGGCGAACACTGAAGCTTTCTTT. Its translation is CASSPWDRANTEAFF.

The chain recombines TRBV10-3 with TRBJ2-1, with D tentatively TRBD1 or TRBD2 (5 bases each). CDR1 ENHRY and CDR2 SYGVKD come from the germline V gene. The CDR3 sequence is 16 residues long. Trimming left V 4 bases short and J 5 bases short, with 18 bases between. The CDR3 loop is CAISGLGTKIDNEQFF. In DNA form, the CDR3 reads TGTGCCATCAGTGGGCTGGGGACCAAGATAGACAATGAGCAGTTCTTC.

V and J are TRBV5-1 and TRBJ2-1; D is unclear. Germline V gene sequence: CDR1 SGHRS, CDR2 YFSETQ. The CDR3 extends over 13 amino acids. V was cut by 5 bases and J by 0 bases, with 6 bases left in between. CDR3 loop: CASRYSSYNEQFF. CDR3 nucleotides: TGCGCCAGCAGATATAGCTCCTACAATGAGCAGTTCTTC.

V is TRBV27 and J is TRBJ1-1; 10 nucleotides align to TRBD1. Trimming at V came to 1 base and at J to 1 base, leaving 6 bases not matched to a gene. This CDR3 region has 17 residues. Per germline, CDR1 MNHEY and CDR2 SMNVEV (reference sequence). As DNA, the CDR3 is TGTGCCAGCAGTTTATGGGGACAGGGGATGGGGAACACTGAAGCTTTCTTT. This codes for CASSLWGQGMGNTEAFF.

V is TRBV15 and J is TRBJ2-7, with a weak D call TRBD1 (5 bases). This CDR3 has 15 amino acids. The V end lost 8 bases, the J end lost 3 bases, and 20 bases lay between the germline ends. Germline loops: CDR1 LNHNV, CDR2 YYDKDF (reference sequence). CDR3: CATSTGDSYDYEQYF. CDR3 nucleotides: TGTGCCACCTCAACTGGAGACAGCTACGACTACGAGCAGTACTTC.

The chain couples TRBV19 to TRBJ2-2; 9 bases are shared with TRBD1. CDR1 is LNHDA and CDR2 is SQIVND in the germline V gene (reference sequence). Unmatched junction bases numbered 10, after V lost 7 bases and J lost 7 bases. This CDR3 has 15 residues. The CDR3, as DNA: TGTGCCAGTACTCCCTCCGGACAGGGGTTCGGGGAGCTGTTTTTT. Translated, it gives CASTPSGQGFGELFF.

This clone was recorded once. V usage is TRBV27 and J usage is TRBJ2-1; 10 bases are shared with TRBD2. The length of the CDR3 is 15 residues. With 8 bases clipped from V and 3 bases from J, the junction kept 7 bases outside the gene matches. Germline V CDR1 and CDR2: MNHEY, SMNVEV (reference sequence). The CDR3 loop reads CASSLAGGIYNEQFF. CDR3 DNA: TGTGCCAGCTCGTTAGCGGGGGGCATCTACAATGAGCAGTTCTTC.

The CDR3 DNA reads TGCGCCAGCAGCCAAACGGCTACCGAGACTGAAGCTTTCTTT. Translating gives CASSQTATETEAFF. This chain joins TRBV4-1 and TRBJ1-1; no definite D call. The CDR3 sequence is 14 residues long. Looked up from germline, CDR1 is MGHRA and CDR2 is YSYEKL. V gave up 2 bases and J gave up 5 bases, with 12 bases separating them.

The CDR3 protein is CASSMDQETQYF. In DNA form, the CDR3 reads TGCGCCAGCAGTATGGACCAAGAGACCCAGTACTTC. V and J are TRBV5-1 and TRBJ2-5; D uncertain. The CDR3 loop spans 12 amino acids. From germline, CDR1 is SGHRS and CDR2 YFSETQ. The V end was cut by 5 bases, the J end by 0 bases, with 5 bases between.

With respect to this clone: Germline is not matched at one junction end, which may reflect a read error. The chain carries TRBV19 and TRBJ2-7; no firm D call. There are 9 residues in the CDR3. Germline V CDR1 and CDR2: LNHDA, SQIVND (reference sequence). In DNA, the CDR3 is TGTGCCAGTAGAGTAACCCCGCACTTC. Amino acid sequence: CASRVTPHF.